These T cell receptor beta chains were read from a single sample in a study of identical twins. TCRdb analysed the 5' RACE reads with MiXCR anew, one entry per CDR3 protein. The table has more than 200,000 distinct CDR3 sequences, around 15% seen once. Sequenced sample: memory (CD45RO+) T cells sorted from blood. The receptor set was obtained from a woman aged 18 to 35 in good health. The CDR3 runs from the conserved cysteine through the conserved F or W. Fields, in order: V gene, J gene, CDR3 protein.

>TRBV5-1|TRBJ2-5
CASKLSPGLAGLETQYF
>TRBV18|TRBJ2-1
CASSLLGGTLINEQFF
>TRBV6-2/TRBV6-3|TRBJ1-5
CASSSRYSDTSFNQPQHF
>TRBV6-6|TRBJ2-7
CASSYGPVYEQYF
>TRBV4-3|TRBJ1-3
CASSQQAHGANTIYF
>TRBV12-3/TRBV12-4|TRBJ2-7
CASRQTGGKNYEQYF
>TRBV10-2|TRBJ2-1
CASRGTSGSSYNEQFF
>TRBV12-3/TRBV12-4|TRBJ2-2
CASGTRVATGELFF
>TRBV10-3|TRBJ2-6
CATQGGHGQGSSGANVLTF
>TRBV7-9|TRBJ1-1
CASSPGQGALDTEAFF
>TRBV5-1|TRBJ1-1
CASSSDGMNTEAFF